The entry below describes one T cell receptor beta chain. Sequence at one end of the junction differs from germline and may be a read error. The data were obtained in a study of blood T cells in healthy people across ages. CDR3 size: 16 residues. Germline V gives CDR1 MNHEY, CDR2 SMNVEV (reference sequence). A sample-barcoded 5' primer and a J-beta primer mix were used in a second PCR of about 6 to 11 cycles. Using its own MiXCR run on the 5' RACE reads, TCRdb lists one record per CDR3 protein. The repertoire holds some 790,000 distinct CDR3 sequences, with around 28% as singletons. Sequenced sample: blood. The TCR sequence derives from a woman older than 75 in good health. V and J are TRBV27 and TRBJ1-4; TRBD1 matches at 8 bases. This CDR3 is CASSLSSSRGRRKRFF. Written as DNA, the CDR3 is TGTGCCAGCAGTTTATCGAGCTCCAGGGGGCGCAGGAAACGGTTTTTT.